This T cell receptor beta chain was observed in a study of T cell repertoires in cytomegalovirus infection. TCRdb processed the reads anew with MiXCR; each CDR3 protein has one entry. The repertoire includes 200,000 to 300,000 distinct CDR3 sequences, approximately 9.2% of them detected once, and approximately 16% sits in the top ten. The CDR3 is made up of 14 amino acids. Per germline, CDR1 SGHTA and CDR2 FQGNSA. V shed 3 bases, J shed 6 bases, and the junction held 5 bases outside the gene matches. This clonotype was counted many times. The material sequenced was PBMCs. The TCR sequence derives from a human donor in good health (CMV status not recorded). Some clones in this sample may be carry-over from other donors' samples. The rearrangement uses TRBV7-2 and TRBJ2-4, with TRBD2 matching over 7 bases. CDR3 amino acids: CASSFSSGTNIQYF. The CDR3 bases are TGTGCCAGCAGCTTCAGCAGCGGGACAAACATTCAGTACTTC.